The next 6 T cell receptor beta chains were all read from a single sample in a study of blood T cell repertoires in COVID-19. Data came from immunoSEQ multiplex PCR; TCRdb stores just in-frame clones and leaves some out. The sample gives about 390,000 clones, approximately 90% of which show up once; roughly a tenth is in the top ten. Sequenced material: PBMCs or T cells enriched from blood (not recorded which). Receptor source: a woman aged 50 to 60 who had recovered from COVID-19.

CDR3 bases: TGTGCCAGCAGCCAACTCGGGTATGGCTACACCTTC. It specifies CASSQLGYGYTF. V gene TRBV3-1 (or the pseudogene TRBV3-2) combines with J gene TRBJ1-2; D is ambiguous. Per germline, CDR1 LGHDT and CDR2 YNNKEL (reference sequence). The length of the CDR3 is 12 residues. Between the trimmed V and J ends, which lost 2 bases and 5 bases, there was a span of 6 bases.

Here the CDR3 DNA reads TGTGCCAGCAGGGGGCTTTGGGGTGGTCACAGTGAGCAGTTCTTC. This gives the protein CASRGLWGGHSEQFF. The J gene is TRBJ2-1, the V gene TRBV2; weak D call: TRBD1 (5 bases). This CDR3 comprises 15 residues. Trimming removed 6 bases at V and 9 bases at J, with 21 bases between. CDR1 is SNHLY, CDR2 FYNNEI, per germline.

The chain employs TRBV18 and TRBJ2-1; tentatively, D is TRBD2 (7 bases). The V gene lost 0 bases and the J gene lost 3 bases, with 15 bases spanning the gap. This CDR3 is 17 amino acids long. The germline gives CDR1 KGHSH, CDR2 LQKENI. CDR3 region: CASSPPVGGAGYNEQFF. As DNA, the CDR3 is TGTGCCAGCTCACCACCCGTTGGGGGGGCCGGCTACAATGAGCAGTTCTTC.

The chain uses TRBV20-1 and TRBJ2-7; D unclear. Trimming left V 6 bases short and J 3 bases short, with 9 bases between. This CDR3 is built from 11 residues. Germline CDR1 reads DFQATT; CDR2 reads SNEGSKA (reference sequence). CDR3: CSASTVYEQYF. The DNA of the CDR3 is TGCAGTGCCTCAACGGTCTACGAGCAGTACTTC.

Here the CDR3 DNA reads TGTGCCAGTAGTATTGGACAGAACACAGATACGCAGTATTTT. Its protein product is CASSIGQNTDTQYF. The rearrangement joins TRBV19 to TRBJ2-3; the D gene is possibly TRBD1 (6 bases). Germline CDR1 LNHDA, CDR2 SQIVND (reference sequence). The ends were cut back, 3 bases at V and 2 bases at J, with 9 bases in the middle. The CDR3 spans 14 residues.

The chain has TRBV7-6 and TRBJ2-3, with 8 bases matching TRBD2. CDR1 SGHVS and CDR2 FNYEAQ come from the germline V gene. This CDR3 comprises 15 residues. Trimming took 5 bases from V and 5 from J; bases not matched to a gene: 9. CDR3 bases: TGTGCCAGCAGCCAGAGGACTAGCCGGGGAGATACGCAGTATTTT. Protein product: CASSQRTSRGDTQYF.